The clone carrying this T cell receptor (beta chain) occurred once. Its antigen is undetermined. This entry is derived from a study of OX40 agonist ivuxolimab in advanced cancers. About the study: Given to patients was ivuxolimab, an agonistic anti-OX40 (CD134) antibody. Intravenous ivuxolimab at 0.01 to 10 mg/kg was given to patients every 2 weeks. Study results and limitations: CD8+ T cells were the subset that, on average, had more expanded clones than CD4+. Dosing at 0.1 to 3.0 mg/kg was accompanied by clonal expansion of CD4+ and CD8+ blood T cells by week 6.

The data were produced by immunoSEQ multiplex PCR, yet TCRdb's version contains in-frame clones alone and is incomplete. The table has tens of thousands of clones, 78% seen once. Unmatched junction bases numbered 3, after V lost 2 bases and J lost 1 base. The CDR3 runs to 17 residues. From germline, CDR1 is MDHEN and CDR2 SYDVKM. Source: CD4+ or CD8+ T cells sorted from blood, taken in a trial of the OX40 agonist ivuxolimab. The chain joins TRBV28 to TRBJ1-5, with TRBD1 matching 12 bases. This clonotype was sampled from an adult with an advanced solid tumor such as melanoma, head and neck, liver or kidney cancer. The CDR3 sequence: CASSLRGTGGSNQPQHF. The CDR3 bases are TGTGCCAGCAGTTTAAGGGGGACAGGGGGCAGCAATCAGCCCCAGCATTTT.